This TCR beta chain was observed in a study of Ad26.COV2.S vaccination and SARS-CoV-2 variants. Study context: The COV1001 Ad26.COV2.S trial arm included the donor. Participants got Ad26.COV2.S intramuscularly, once or twice 56 days apart. Study outcomes and limitations: Post-vaccination spike-specific CD8+ and CD4+ T cell responses reportedly had substantial breadth.

In regard to this clone: The antigen is undetermined.

Generated by immunoSEQ multiplex PCR, the TCRdb table keeps only in-frame clones and is missing some. The table shows around 450,000 clones, with over 75% occurring only once. Deletions cut 2 bases from V and 2 bases from J, with 13 bases between. Germline lookup yields CDR1 MDHEN and CDR2 SYDVKM. The CDR3 totals 16 residues. Regarding treatment: about 20 received Ad26.COV2.S at low or high dose, single or two shots; a few received placebo; per-sample allocation not given. Sample collection was performed on day 63 after the first vaccine or placebo injection. Donation came from an adult in Boston who was aged 18-55 years.

This material consisted of peripheral blood, taken in a trial of Ad26.COV2.S vaccine versus placebo. The sequence came from a person aged 18 to 65 who received the Ad26.COV2.S COVID-19 vaccine or a placebo. The V and J genes are TRBV28 and TRBJ1-3, with a weak D call TRBD1 (5 bases). CDR3 in DNA: TGTGCCAGCAGTTTACAGGGCACTCATGCTGGAAACACCATATATTTT. Its protein product is CASSLQGTHAGNTIYF.